Below are 26 T cell receptor beta chains sequenced from a single sample in a study of cytomegalovirus exposure and HLA in healthy donors. Method: immunoSEQ multiplex PCR; TCRdb's copy keeps in-frame clones and lacks some. This sample has under 75,000 clones, with over 80% found just once. Sequencing was carried out using PBMCs. The receptors were sampled from a young man in good health and CMV-seronegative.

The chain joins TRBV6-1 to TRBJ1-1, with D hard to call. Germline V CDR1 and CDR2: MNHNS, SASEGT. V shed 6 bases and J shed 9 bases, with 14 bases lying between them. The CDR3 totals 12 residues. CDR3 sequence reads: CASRESPTQAFF. For the CDR3, the DNA is TGTGCCAGCAGGGAGAGTCCTACCCAAGCTTTCTTT.

The rearrangement joins TRBV2 to TRBJ1-5; tentative D call: TRBD1 (5 bases). Germline CDR1 reads SNHLY; CDR2 reads FYNNEI. The CDR3 loop spans 14 amino acids. Trimming stripped 8 bases from V and 4 bases from J, with 15 bases between. DNA of the CDR3: TGTGCCAGCGGTACTGACAGACAAAATCAGCCCCAGCATTTT. It specifies CASGTDRQNQPQHF.

The chain employs TRBV29-1 and TRBJ1-2; a possible D gene is TRBD1 (5 bases). The CDR3 contains 12 residues. Germline V CDR1 and CDR2: SQVTM, ANQGSEA. Trimming left V 1 base short and J 7 bases short, with 10 bases between. The CDR3 DNA is TGCAGCGTTGAAGTCAACGGGGGTGGCTACACCTTC. Translation gives CSVEVNGGGYTF.

The chain is built from TRBV7-9 and TRBJ1-2; no reliable D call. Looked up from germline, CDR1 is SEHNR and CDR2 is FQNEAQ (reference sequence). CDR3 length: 14 residues. V was trimmed by 7 bases and J by 4 bases, leaving 16 bases between them. The CDR3 reads CASTMWTSGYGYTF. CDR3 DNA: TGTGCCAGCACCATGTGGACTAGCGGCTATGGCTACACCTTC.

The chain recombines TRBV5-1 with TRBJ2-3; the match to TRBD2 covers 9 bases. The CDR3 contains 18 residues. Germline CDR1 and CDR2: SGHRS and YFSETQ. V was pared by 4 bases and J by 2 bases, with 14 bases of the junction left unmatched. The CDR3 region is CASSARGFSGSDTDTQYF. The CDR3 coding sequence is TGCGCCAGCAGCGCGCGGGGCTTTAGCGGGAGTGACACAGATACGCAGTATTTT.

The rearrangement joins TRBV6-1 to TRBJ2-1; D is perhaps TRBD2 (5 bases). Germline CDR1 MNHNS, CDR2 SASEGT. The CDR3 totals 13 residues. Trimming stripped 6 bases from V and 6 bases from J, with 12 bases between. The CDR3 nucleotides are TGTGCCAGCAGGGCGGGTCTGGTCAATGAGCAGTTCTTC. Translating gives CASRAGLVNEQFF.

This chain uses TRBV5-4 with TRBJ2-5; TRBD2 agrees at 8 bases. Germline CDR1 and CDR2: SGHNT and YYREEE (reference sequence). CDR3 length equals 15 residues. J lost 3 bases, V lost 0 bases, and 4 bases had no gene match. The CDR3 is CASSLVAGREETQYF. The CDR3 DNA follows: TGTGCCAGCAGCTTGGTAGCGGGGCGTGAAGAGACCCAGTACTTC.

The V and J genes are TRBV4-3 and TRBJ1-4; tentative D call: TRBD1 (6 bases). Between the trimmed V and J ends, which lost 3 bases and 3 bases, there was a span of 17 bases. Germline CDR1 reads LGHNA; CDR2 reads YSLEER. CDR3 size: 17 residues. CDR3 bases: TGCGCCAGCAGCCATGGAGCAGGGGAGACGGCTAATGAAAAACTGTTTTTT. Its protein product is CASSHGAGETANEKLFF.

V is TRBV27 and J is TRBJ2-7; 11 bases map to TRBD2. The CDR3 is 17 residues long. Germline lookup yields CDR1 MNHEY and CDR2 SMNVEV (reference sequence). V was clipped by 6 bases and J by 3 bases; unmatched bases: 13. The chain's CDR3 is CASSKNRLAGGYYEQYF. In DNA, the CDR3 is TGTGCCAGCAGCAAAAACCGCTTAGCGGGGGGGTACTACGAGCAGTACTTC.

The chain employs TRBV5-8 and TRBJ2-7; D remains unclear. V lost 0 bases and J 3 bases, leaving 10 bases between the germline ends. Looked up from germline, CDR1 is SGHTS and CDR2 is YDEGEE. CDR3 length: 14 amino acids. This CDR3 reads CASSLGDTFYEQYF. The CDR3 coding sequence is TGTGCCAGCAGCTTGGGAGATACTTTCTACGAGCAGTACTTC.

The chain joins TRBV6-1 to TRBJ2-7, with TRBD2 matching over 9 bases. The CDR3 is made up of 18 amino acids. Losses at the gene ends were 2 bases for V and 0 bases for J; bases not matched to a gene: 11. The germline CDR1 and CDR2 sequences are MNHNS and SASEGT. As DNA, the CDR3 is TGTGCCAGCAGTGAACCCCGGGCTCTAGCGGGGAGCTCCTACGAGCAGTACGTC. It yields the protein CASSEPRALAGSSYEQYV.

The rearrangement joins TRBV4-1 to TRBJ1-2, with TRBD1 matching over 11 bases. Germline lookup yields CDR1 MGHRA and CDR2 YSYEKL. The J segment lost 6 bases and the V segment lost 4 bases, leaving 4 bases of the junction unmatched. The CDR3 length is 14 residues. The CDR3, as DNA: TGCGCCAGCAGCCCAGGACAGGGGGCGCATGGCTACACCTTC. Its protein product is CASSPGQGAHGYTF.

This rearrangement joins TRBV18 to TRBJ2-7; 11 bases are a match to TRBD1. Per the germline V gene, CDR1 is KGHSH and CDR2 is LQKENI. V trimming: 6 bases; J trimming: 4 bases; junction bases outside the gene matches: 5. The CDR3 contains 14 residues. CDR3 nucleotide sequence: TGTGCCAGCTCCCCGGGACAGGGGGTTTACGAGCAGTACTTC. Its protein product is CASSPGQGVYEQYF. The full variable domain, in which reference TRBV18 and TRBJ2-7 provide the parts outside the CDR3, is NAGVMQNPRHLVRRRGQEARLRCSPMKGHSHVYWYRQLPEEGLKFMVYLQKENIIDESGMPKERFSAEFPKEGPSILRIQQVVRGDSAAYFCASSPGQGVYEQYFGPGTRLTVT.

V usage is TRBV28 and J usage is TRBJ1-2, with D maybe TRBD1 (5 bases). This CDR3 has 12 amino acids. Trimming took 6 bases from V and 5 from J, leaving 10 bases between them. Per the germline V gene, CDR1 is MDHEN and CDR2 is SYDVKM. For the CDR3, the DNA is TGTGCCAGCAGCAATGACAGATATGGCTACACCTTC. Translation gives CASSNDRYGYTF.

V usage is TRBV29-1 and J usage is TRBJ2-2, with TRBD2 matching 7 bases. The germline V gene has CDR1 SQVTM and CDR2 ANQGSEA. J lost 1 base, V lost 7 bases, and 6 bases had no gene match. The CDR3 has 14 residues. The CDR3 sequence is CSGQSGVNTGELFF. CDR3 bases: TGCAGCGGGCAGAGCGGGGTGAACACCGGGGAGCTGTTTTTT.

This sequence joins TRBV5-1 and TRBJ1-6; TRBD1 agrees at 7 bases. The V segment lost 3 bases and the J segment 7 bases; nucleotides outside the gene matches: 4. The CDR3 runs to 14 residues. Germline V gives CDR1 SGHRS, CDR2 YFSETQ. The CDR3 sequence: CASSSGTANSPLHF. The CDR3 DNA follows: TGCGCCAGCAGCTCGGGGACAGCCAATTCACCCCTCCACTTT.

This rearrangement joins TRBV27 to TRBJ1-2; D is unresolved. Trimming took 7 bases from V and 6 from J, leaving 15 bases between them. From germline, CDR1 is MNHEY and CDR2 SMNVEV (reference sequence). The CDR3 runs to 13 residues. The CDR3 protein is CASTMTPVNGYTF. Written as DNA, the CDR3 is TGTGCCAGCACCATGACTCCAGTCAATGGCTACACCTTC.

This chain uses TRBV5-1 with TRBJ1-3; D is possibly TRBD1 (6 bases). There are 14 residues in the CDR3. CDR1 and CDR2 from the germline V gene are SGHRS and YFSETQ. Trimming took off 4 bases at V and 4 bases at J, with 12 bases between the two ends. CDR3 DNA sequence: TGCGCCAGCAGCCTACCGGGACACGGAAACACCATATATTTT. Encoded protein: CASSLPGHGNTIYF.

V and J are TRBV11-2 and TRBJ2-5, with unresolved D. This CDR3 has 13 residues. Germline V lookup: CDR1 SGHAT, CDR2 FQNNGV. Trimming cost V 7 bases and J 3 bases, with 12 bases left between them. The chain's CDR3 is CASNQQIEETQYF. Written as DNA, the CDR3 is TGTGCCAGCAACCAACAGATCGAAGAGACCCAGTACTTC.

This rearrangement joins TRBV7-8 to TRBJ2-7; D might be TRBD2 (5 bases). CDR1 SGHVS and CDR2 FQNEAQ come from the germline V gene. The CDR3 covers 14 residues. V was trimmed by 2 bases and J by 2 bases, leaving 10 bases between them. The CDR3 DNA reads TGTGCCAGCAGCTTACCGGACTTTCCCTACGAGCAGTACTTC. It codes for CASSLPDFPYEQYF.

V and J are TRBV18 and TRBJ1-1; a weak D match, TRBD1 (5 bases). The CDR3 is made up of 16 amino acids. Trimming removed 6 bases at V and 4 bases at J, with 21 bases between. CDR1 is KGHSH and CDR2 is LQKENI in the germline V gene. The CDR3 DNA follows: TGTGCCAGCTCTCAGGGAACTCGGGCCGTGGGCACTGAAGCTTTCTTT. This sequence encodes CASSQGTRAVGTEAFF. Together with reference TRBV18 and TRBJ1-1, the CDR3 gives the full variable domain: NAGVMQNPRHLVRRRGQEARLRCSPMKGHSHVYWYRQLPEEGLKFMVYLQKENIIDESGMPKERFSAEFPKEGPSILRIQQVVRGDSAAYFCASSQGTRAVGTEAFFGQGTRLTVV.

The rearrangement joins TRBV29-1 to TRBJ2-7, with D uncertain. Germline V gene lookup returns CDR1 SQVTM and CDR2 ANQGSEA. Deletions cut 4 bases from V and 4 bases from J, with 14 bases between. The CDR3 runs 13 residues. The CDR3 nucleotides are TGCAGCGTTGCTGTAGGAAACGGGTACGAGCAGTACGTC. This codes for CSVAVGNGYEQYV.

The V call is TRBV7-3, the J call TRBJ2-7; D possibly corresponds to TRBD1 (6 bases). CDR3 length: 13 residues. Per germline, CDR1 SGHTA and CDR2 FQGTGA. Trimming removed 8 bases at V and 2 bases at J, with 13 bases between. The CDR3 region has the DNA TGTGCCAGCGGACTCGGACAGCCCTACGAGCAGTACTTC. Its protein product is CASGLGQPYEQYF.

The rearrangement uses TRBV21-1 and TRBJ2-7; the table's D call, TRBD2, has no DNA check behind it. TRBV21-1 is given as a pseudogene. This CDR3 contains 14 residues. The CDR3 is CASNRAGLSYEQYV. For the CDR3, the DNA is TGTGCCAGCAACCGAGCGGGACTAAGCTACGAGCAGTACGTC.

J is TRBJ1-4 and V is TRBV23-1; a possible D gene is TRBD1 (6 bases). TRBV23-1 is sorted into the ORF group, with uncertain function. V dropped 7 bases and J dropped 7 bases, with 19 bases sitting between them. This CDR3 spans 15 amino acids. CDR3 amino acids: CASKNTRGGFEKLFF. The CDR3 DNA sequence: TGCGCCAGCAAGAACACACGAGGGGGTTTTGAAAAACTGTTTTTT.

This clone was picked up one time. The chain recombines TRBV11-3 with TRBJ2-5, with D perhaps matching TRBD2 (6 bases). Germline lookup yields CDR1 SGHNT and CDR2 YENEEA. The CDR3 totals 14 residues. V was cut by 4 bases and J by 1 base, with 10 bases left in between. The CDR3 reads CASSSRDFQETQYF. The CDR3 nucleotides read TGTGCCAGCAGCTCCCGGGACTTCCAAGAGACCCAGTACTTC.